Shown below are 29 T cell receptor beta chains from a single sample sequenced in a study of spatial heterogeneity in lung cancer. Study results and limitations: Tumors with more nonsynonymous mutations had more expanded intratumoral alpha and beta TCRs.

Time point indicated: sample taken at primary tumor resection. TCRdb ran MiXCR on the 5' RACE reads and lists one entry per CDR3 protein. The table has about 550 distinct CDR3 sequences, roughly an eighth seen once; the top ten hold 60%. For these receptors, no antigen is known. This specimen consisted of lung tumor tissue, obtained at surgery. The receptors come from a male donor with early-stage non-small cell lung cancer.

Ten or more counts support this clonotype. The chain is built from TRBV11-2 and TRBJ2-3; 7 bases align to TRBD2. V trimming: 5 bases; J trimming: 2 bases; junction bases outside the gene matches: 10. The V gene's germline CDR1 is SGHAT and CDR2 FQNNGV. CDR3 length: 16 residues. The CDR3 DNA reads TGTGCCAGCAGCCCTACCCGGACTAGAAACACAGATACGCAGTATTTT. Amino acids: CASSPTRTRNTDTQYF.

The rearrangement links TRBV9 to TRBJ1-4; D not certain. The germline V gene encodes CDR1 SGDLS and CDR2 YYNGEE. The CDR3 is 13 amino acids. The V gene lost 4 bases and the J gene lost 6 bases, with 10 bases spanning the gap. The CDR3 sequence: CASSPGPYEKLFF. CDR3 DNA sequence: TGTGCCAGCAGCCCTGGGCCCTATGAAAAACTGTTTTTT.

In its sample, this clonotype was seen many times. This chain uses TRBV6-2 or TRBV6-3 with TRBJ2-1; D possibly corresponds to TRBD1 (5 bases). CDR3 length: 13 amino acids. The germline gives CDR1 MNHEY, CDR2 SVGEGT. V dropped 2 bases and J dropped 8 bases, with 10 bases sitting between them. The CDR3 region is CASSYGAEYEQFF. CDR3 DNA sequence: TGTGCCAGCAGTTACGGGGCCGAGTATGAGCAGTTCTTC.

This clonotype was picked up many times. V usage is TRBV29-1 and J usage is TRBJ2-7, with D possibly matching TRBD2 (5 bases). Germline lookup yields CDR1 SQVTM and CDR2 ANQGSEA. Trimming removed 5 bases at V and 0 bases at J, with 17 bases between. This CDR3 region has 15 residues. In DNA form, the CDR3 reads TGCAGCGTTCTAGGGATCCCGAGGGACTCCTACGAGCAGTACTTC. This encodes CSVLGIPRDSYEQYF.

Sample share makes this clonotype medium-sized. The chain is built from TRBV6-5 and TRBJ2-3; 7 bases are a match to TRBD1. After removal of 0 bases from V and 1 base from J, the junction contained 1 base not matched to a gene. Per the germline V gene, CDR1 is MNHEY and CDR2 is SVGAGI. The CDR3 contains 15 residues. CDR3: CASSYSGTGTDTQYF. In DNA form, the CDR3 reads TGTGCCAGCAGTTACTCGGGGACAGGCACAGATACGCAGTATTTT.

This chain connects TRBV12-3 or TRBV12-4 to TRBJ2-2, with TRBD1 matching over 7 bases. J lost 1 base, V lost 4 bases, and 3 bases had no gene match. The CDR3 is made up of 15 amino acids. The CDR3 sequence is CASSSDRLNTGELFF. CDR3 DNA sequence: TGTGCCAGCAGTTCGGACAGGCTGAACACCGGGGAGCTGTTTTTT.

This clonotype is medium-sized in the sample. This chain connects TRBV11-2 to TRBJ2-1; D is uncertain. The CDR3 has 15 amino acids. Trimming removed 6 bases at V and 5 bases at J, with 17 bases between. CDR1 and CDR2 (germline): SGHAT, FQNNGV. CDR3 protein: CASSFRSSTNNEQFF. The CDR3 region has the DNA TGTGCCAGCAGTTTCAGATCGTCAACCAACAATGAGCAGTTCTTC.

The sample holds many counts of this clonotype. The V call is TRBV24-1, the J call TRBJ2-3, with unresolved D. There are 16 residues in the CDR3. Germline lookup yields CDR1 KGHDR and CDR2 SFDVKD. Trimming removed 3 bases from V and 0 bases from J, with 12 bases in between. The CDR3 is CATSDPRSPSTDTQYF. Written as DNA, the CDR3 is TGTGCCACCAGTGATCCACGTAGTCCTAGCACAGATACGCAGTATTTT.

In its sample, this clonotype ranks as medium-sized. The chain combines TRBV11-3 with TRBJ2-5; TRBD2 matches 15 bases. This CDR3 comprises 18 residues. Trimming cost V 4 bases and J 1 base; bases outside gene matches: 7. Germline loops: CDR1 SGHNT, CDR2 YENEEA. The CDR3 loop reads CASSSGTSGRTSQETQYF. The DNA for the CDR3 is TGTGCCAGCAGCTCCGGGACTAGCGGGAGGACCAGCCAAGAGACCCAGTACTTC. The full variable domain, with the rest looked up from reference TRBV11-3 and TRBJ2-5, is EAGVVQSPRYKIIEKKQPVAFWCNPISGHNTLYWYLQNLGQGPELLIRYENEEAVDDSQLPKDRFSAERLKGVDSTLKIQPAELGDSAVYLCASSSGTSGRTSQETQYFGPGTRLLVL.

This clonotype is judged medium-sized. In DNA, the CDR3 is TGTGCCAGCTCACTTAGCGGGGTTGGCTACAATGAGCAGTTCTTC. It yields the protein CASSLSGVGYNEQFF. This chain connects TRBV18 to TRBJ2-1, with 8 bases aligning to TRBD2. Trimming cost V 4 bases and J 3 bases; bases outside gene matches: 5. The CDR3 length is 15 residues. The germline V gene encodes CDR1 KGHSH and CDR2 LQKENI.

This clonotype is termed large. This sequence joins TRBV6-5 and TRBJ2-7; D perhaps matches TRBD1 (5 bases). The germline CDR1 and CDR2 sequences are MNHEY and SVGAGI. Deletions cut 0 bases from V and 6 bases from J, with 9 bases between. The CDR3 length is 13 residues. CDR3 in amino acids: CASSYSKGSEQYF. CDR3 coding DNA: TGTGCCAGCAGTTACTCGAAGGGGTCCGAGCAGTACTTC.

This clonotype is medium-sized in the sample. The chain employs TRBV10-3 and TRBJ1-4; D is unclear. Germline CDR1 reads ENHRY; CDR2 reads SYGVKD. Trimming removed 10 bases at V and 3 bases at J, with 15 bases between. The CDR3 is 14 amino acids. The CDR3 bases are TGTGCCACGCAGACCTCGGATTCTAATGAAAAACTGTTTTTT. Its protein is CATQTSDSNEKLFF.

This clonotype is categorized as medium-sized. The gene calls are TRBV11-2 and TRBJ2-1, with 8 bases aligning to TRBD2. The trim removed 0 bases at V and 5 bases at J, leaving 3 bases unmatched. Germline lookup yields CDR1 SGHAT and CDR2 FQNNGV. The CDR3 totals 15 residues. CDR3 in amino acids: CASSLDGTSDNEQFF. The CDR3 DNA is TGTGCCAGCAGCTTAGATGGGACTAGTGACAATGAGCAGTTCTTC.

This clonotype is large (0.1 to 1%) by share. The gene calls are TRBV12-3 or TRBV12-4 and TRBJ1-5, with 8 bases lining up with TRBD1. This CDR3 contains 15 residues. V shed 3 bases and J 7 bases; nucleotides not matched to a gene: 8. CDR3 in amino acids: CASSFGGQGGQPQHF. CDR3 nucleotide sequence: TGTGCCAGCAGTTTTGGAGGACAGGGTGGACAGCCCCAGCATTTT.

This clonotype occurred a few times. The rearrangement uses TRBV15 and TRBJ2-7; unclear D gene. V was clipped by 0 bases and J by 4 bases, with 10 bases between them. Germline CDR1 is LNHNV and CDR2 is YYDKDF (reference sequence). This CDR3 has 14 residues. The CDR3 protein is CATSRDESLYEQYF. CDR3 in DNA: TGTGCCACCAGCAGAGATGAGTCATTATACGAGCAGTACTTC.

Relative to its sample, this clonotype is medium-sized. The chain links TRBV20-1 to TRBJ2-6, with a weak D call TRBD2 (6 bases). V lost 5 bases and J lost 2, with 10 bases in between. Germline V gives CDR1 DFQATT, CDR2 SNEGSKA (reference sequence). The CDR3 sequence is 14 residues long. CDR3 nucleotide sequence: TGCAGTGCTGTGGGGGGTGCTGGGGCCAACGTCCTGACTTTC. This gives the protein CSAVGGAGANVLTF.

By share, this clonotype ranks as large. CDR3 DNA sequence: TGTGCCAGCAGGGACTCCAGCTCCTACAATGAGCAGTTCTTC. Translating it yields CASRDSSSYNEQFF. The chain carries TRBV6-1 and TRBJ2-1; possibly TRBD2 for D (5 bases). From germline, CDR1 is MNHNS and CDR2 SASEGT. V was cut by 6 bases and J by 0 bases, with 9 bases left in between. The CDR3 is 14 residues long.

The CDR3 spells CASSLGSQALIPLHF. The CDR3 DNA sequence: TGTGCCAGCAGCTTAGGTTCGCAGGCCCTCATCCCCCTCCACTTT. The chain joins TRBV7-9 to TRBJ1-6; D unresolved. CDR1 is SEHNR and CDR2 is FQNEAQ in the germline V gene (reference sequence). Trimming cost V 1 base and J 13 bases, with 17 bases left between them. The CDR3 totals 15 residues.

At least ten counts were recorded for this clonotype. The chain employs TRBV5-1 and TRBJ1-1; TRBD1 is a possible D gene (5 bases). The CDR3 spans 16 residues. Germline CDR1 SGHRS, CDR2 YFSETQ. V lost 4 bases and J lost 4, with 20 bases in between. The CDR3 nucleotides read TGCGCCAGCAGCACCTGGGACGGCGCCTATGGCACTGAAGCTTTCTTT. Its protein is CASSTWDGAYGTEAFF.

By share of the sample, this clonotype is large. The junction departs from the called germline gene at one end, perhaps through a read error. The rearrangement uses TRBV13 and TRBJ2-5; the match to TRBD2 covers 10 bases. The CDR3 consists of 17 residues. CDR1 and CDR2 from the germline V gene are PRHDT and FYEKMQ (reference sequence). This CDR3 is CASSLRSGLEEREGRHF. The DNA of the CDR3 is TGTGCCAGCAGCCTAAGATCAGGGCTTGAGGAGCGGGAGGGCCGGCACTTC.

This clonotype is medium-sized (0.01 to 0.1%). The chain links TRBV11-2 to TRBJ2-1, with 7 bases lining up with TRBD2. The CDR3 has 12 amino acids. The germline CDR1 and CDR2 sequences are SGHAT and FQNNGV. Losses at the gene ends were 5 bases for V and 7 bases for J; bases not matched to a gene: 2. The CDR3 DNA reads TGTGCCAGCAGCCGGACTAGGAATGAGCAGTTCTTC. It yields the protein CASSRTRNEQFF. Full variable domain (rest looked up from reference TRBV11-2 and TRBJ2-1): EAGVAQSPRYKIIEKRQSVAFWCNPISGHATLYWYQQILGQGPKLLIQFQNNGVVDDSQLPKDRFSAERLKGVDSTLKIQPAKLEDSAVYLCASSRTRNEQFFGPGTRLTVL.

This clonotype was seen many times. The rearrangement links TRBV6-5 to TRBJ2-3; 11 bases map to TRBD2. CDR1 and CDR2 (germline): MNHEY, SVGAGI. CDR3 size: 14 residues. Losses at the gene ends were 5 bases for V and 10 bases for J; bases not matched to a gene: 8. CDR3 in amino acids: CASSPPTSGDAQYF. The CDR3, as DNA: TGTGCCAGCAGTCCCCCGACTAGCGGGGATGCGCAGTATTTT.

Sample share makes this clonotype large. The CDR3 region has the DNA TGTGCCACCAGTCCGGGGCTCGGGGCGGGAGACGGTACGGGATACAATGAGCAGTTCTTC. Translation gives CATSPGLGAGDGTGYNEQFF. The genes are TRBV24-1 and TRBJ2-1; 7 nucleotides agree with TRBD2. V lost 6 bases and J lost 4; bases outside the gene matches: 23. CDR3 length equals 20 residues. Germline-derived CDR1 and CDR2 are KGHDR and SFDVKD.

This clonotype was seen a few times. The chain couples TRBV3-1 to TRBJ2-3; D uncertain. V lost 4 bases, J lost 2 bases, and 4 bases lay in between. This CDR3 spans 12 amino acids. Germline loops: CDR1 LGHDT, CDR2 YNNKEL (reference sequence). CDR3 bases: TGTGCCAGCAGCCGAGACACAGATACGCAGTATTTT. This translates into CASSRDTDTQYF.

This clonotype was counted between two and nine times. The chain combines TRBV5-6 with TRBJ2-1, with D perhaps given as TRBD1 or TRBD2 (5 bases each). Trimming left V 1 base short and J 6 bases short, with 14 bases between. The CDR3 runs to 15 residues. The germline gives CDR1 SGHDT, CDR2 YYEEEE. CDR3 protein: CASSLYGEGANEQFF. In DNA form, the CDR3 reads TGTGCCAGCAGCTTGTACGGGGAAGGGGCCAATGAGCAGTTCTTC.

This rearrangement joins TRBV13 to TRBJ2-7; the D call may be TRBD1 or TRBD2 (6 bases each). Germline CDR1 and CDR2: PRHDT and FYEKMQ (reference sequence). V lost 3 bases to trimming and J lost 6 bases, with 18 bases between them. CDR3 length: 15 residues. The DNA for the CDR3 is TGTGCCAGCAGCTTGTGGGGGGCGGCTTCTCGCGAGCAGTACTTC. Amino acids: CASSLWGAASREQYF.

In its sample, this clonotype was seen many times. The chain is built from TRBV7-2 and TRBJ2-1; D perhaps matches TRBD2 (5 bases). The CDR3 has 16 amino acids. The V gene lost 5 bases and the J gene lost 0 bases, with 14 bases spanning the gap. Germline V gives CDR1 SGHTA, CDR2 FQGNSA. CDR3 coding DNA: TGTGCCAGCAGCAAATATGAGGGCCGCTCCTACAATGAGCAGTTCTTC. Amino acid sequence: CASSKYEGRSYNEQFF.

The chain has TRBV6-2 or TRBV6-3 and TRBJ2-7, with D unclear. The V end was cut by 2 bases, the J end by 4 bases, with 9 bases between. Per the germline V gene, CDR1 is MNHEY and CDR2 is SVGEGT. The CDR3 runs 13 residues. Here the CDR3 DNA reads TGTGCCAGCAGTTACGGGGTTGAATACGAGCAGTACTTC. Its protein is CASSYGVEYEQYF.

In this sample, this clonotype is medium-sized. This sequence joins TRBV14 and TRBJ2-1, with 12 nucleotides matching TRBD2. V trimming: 5 bases; J trimming: 6 bases; junction bases outside the gene matches: 8. The CDR3 length is 16 residues. The germline gives CDR1 SGHDN, CDR2 FVKESK. The CDR3 bases are TGTGCCAGCAGCGAATTCATGGGACTAGCGGGCAATGAGCAGTTCTTC. It encodes CASSEFMGLAGNEQFF.